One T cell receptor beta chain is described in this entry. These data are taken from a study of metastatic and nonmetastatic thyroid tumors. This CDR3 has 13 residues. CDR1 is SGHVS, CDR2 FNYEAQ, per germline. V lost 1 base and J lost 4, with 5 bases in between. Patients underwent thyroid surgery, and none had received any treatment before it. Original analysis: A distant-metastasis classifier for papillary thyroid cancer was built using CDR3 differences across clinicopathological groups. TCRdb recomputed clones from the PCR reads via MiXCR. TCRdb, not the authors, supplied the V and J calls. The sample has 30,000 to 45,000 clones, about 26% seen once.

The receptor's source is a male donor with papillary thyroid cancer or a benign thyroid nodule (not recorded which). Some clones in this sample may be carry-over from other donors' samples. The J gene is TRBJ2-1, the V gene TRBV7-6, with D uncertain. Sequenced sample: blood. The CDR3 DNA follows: TGTGCCAGCAGCTTAGAGAGTTACAATGAGCAGTTCTTC. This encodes CASSLESYNEQFF.